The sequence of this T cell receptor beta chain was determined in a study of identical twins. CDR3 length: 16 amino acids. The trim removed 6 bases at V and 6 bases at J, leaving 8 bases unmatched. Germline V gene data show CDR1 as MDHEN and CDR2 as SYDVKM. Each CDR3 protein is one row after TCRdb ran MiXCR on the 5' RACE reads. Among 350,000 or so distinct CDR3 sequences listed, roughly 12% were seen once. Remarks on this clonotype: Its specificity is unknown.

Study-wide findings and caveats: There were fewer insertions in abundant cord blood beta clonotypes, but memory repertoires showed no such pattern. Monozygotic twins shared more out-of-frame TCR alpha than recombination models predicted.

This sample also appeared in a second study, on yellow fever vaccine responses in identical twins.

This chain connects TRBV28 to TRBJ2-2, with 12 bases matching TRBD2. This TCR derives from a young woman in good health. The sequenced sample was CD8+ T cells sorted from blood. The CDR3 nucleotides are TGTGCCAGCAGCGGGACTAGCGGGTCCGGTGCCGGGGAGCTGTTTTTT. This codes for CASSGTSGSGAGELFF. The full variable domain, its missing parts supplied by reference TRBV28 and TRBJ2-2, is DVKVTQSSRYLVKRTGEKVFLECVQDMDHENMFWYRQDPGLGLRLIYFSYDVKMKEKGDIPEGYSVSREKKERFSLILESASTNQTSMYLCASSGTSGSGAGELFFGEGSRLTVL.